At least ten counts were recorded for the clone carrying this T cell receptor (beta chain). The antigen remains unidentified. This sample is part of a study of T cell repertoires in cytomegalovirus infection. Study-level background: The authors used CMV epitopes that were HLA-C-restricted (recently identified) and HLA-B-restricted (well studied).

Via MiXCR, TCRdb re-called the reads, giving one row per CDR3 protein. The sample includes about 310,000 distinct CDR3 sequences, 25% seen only once; the top ten take 13%. This CDR3 is 20 amino acids long. Losses at the gene ends were 1 base for V and 2 bases for J; bases not matched to a gene: 18. In germline, CDR1 is MGHRA, CDR2 YSYEKL. The chain recombines TRBV4-1 with TRBJ1-1, with 8 bases matching TRBD1. The TCR sequence derives from a human donor in good health (CMV status not recorded). Some clones in this sample may be carry-over from other donors' samples. The material was cultured PBMCs, obtained from culture after CMV antigen stimulation. Here the CDR3 reads CASSQVDPTVADRANTEAFF. The DNA for the CDR3 is TGCGCCAGCAGCCAAGTTGACCCGACGGTGGCGGACAGGGCTAACACTGAAGCTTTCTTT.